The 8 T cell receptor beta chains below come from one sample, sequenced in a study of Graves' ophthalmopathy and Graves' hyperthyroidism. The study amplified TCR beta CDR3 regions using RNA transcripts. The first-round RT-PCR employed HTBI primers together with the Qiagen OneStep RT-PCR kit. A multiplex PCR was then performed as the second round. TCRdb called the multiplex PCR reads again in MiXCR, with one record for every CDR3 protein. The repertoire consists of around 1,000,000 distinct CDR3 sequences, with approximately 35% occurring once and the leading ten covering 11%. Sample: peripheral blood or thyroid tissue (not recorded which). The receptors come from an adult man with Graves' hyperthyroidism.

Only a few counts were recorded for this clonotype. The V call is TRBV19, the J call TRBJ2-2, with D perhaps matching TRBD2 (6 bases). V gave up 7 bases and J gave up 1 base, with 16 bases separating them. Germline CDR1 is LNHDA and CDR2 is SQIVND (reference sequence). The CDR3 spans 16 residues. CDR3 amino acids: CASTPLGGWNTGELFF. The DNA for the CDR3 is TGTGCCAGTACCCCCTTGGGGGGTTGGAACACCGGGGAGCTGTTTTTT. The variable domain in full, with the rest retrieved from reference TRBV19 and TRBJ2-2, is DGGITQSPKYLFRKEGQNVTLSCEQNLNHDAMYWYRQDPGQGLRLIYYSQIVNDFQKGDIAEGYSVSREKKESFPLTVTSAQKNPTAFYLCASTPLGGWNTGELFFGEGSRLTVL.

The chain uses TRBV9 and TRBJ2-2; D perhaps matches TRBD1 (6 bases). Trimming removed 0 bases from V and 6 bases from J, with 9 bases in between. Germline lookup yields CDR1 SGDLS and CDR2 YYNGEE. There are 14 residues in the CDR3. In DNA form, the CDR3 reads TGTGCCAGCAGCGTAGGCACAGGGTCCGGGGAGCTGTTTTTT. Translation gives CASSVGTGSGELFF. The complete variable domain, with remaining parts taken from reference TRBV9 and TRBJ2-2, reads DSGVTQTPKHLITATGQRVTLRCSPRSGDLSVYWYQQSLDQGLQFLIQYYNGEERAKGNILERFSAQQFPDLHSELNLSSLELGDSALYFCASSVGTGSGELFFGEGSRLTVL.

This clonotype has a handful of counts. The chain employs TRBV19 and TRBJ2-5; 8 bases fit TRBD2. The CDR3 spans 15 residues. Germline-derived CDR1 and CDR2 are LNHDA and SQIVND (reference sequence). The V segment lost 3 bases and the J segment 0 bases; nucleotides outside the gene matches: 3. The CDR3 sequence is CASSIFSGNQETQYF. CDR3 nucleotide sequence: TGTGCCAGTAGTATCTTTAGCGGGAACCAAGAGACCCAGTACTTC.

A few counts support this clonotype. Here the CDR3 reads CSVAPLQGRGEAFF. The CDR3 bases are TGCAGCGTTGCCCCGTTACAGGGGAGGGGTGAAGCTTTCTTT. V is TRBV29-1 and J is TRBJ1-1; 7 bases agree with TRBD1. Unmatched junction bases numbered 12, after V lost 4 bases and J lost 7 bases. The CDR3 runs 14 residues. The germline V gene encodes CDR1 SQVTM and CDR2 ANQGSEA. Filled out from reference TRBV29-1 and TRBJ1-1, the complete variable domain reads SAVISQKPSRDICQRGTSLTIQCQVDSQVTMMFWYRQQPGQSLTLIATANQGSEATYESGFVIDKFPISRPNLTFSTLTVSNMSPEDSSIYLCSVAPLQGRGEAFFGQGTRLTVV.

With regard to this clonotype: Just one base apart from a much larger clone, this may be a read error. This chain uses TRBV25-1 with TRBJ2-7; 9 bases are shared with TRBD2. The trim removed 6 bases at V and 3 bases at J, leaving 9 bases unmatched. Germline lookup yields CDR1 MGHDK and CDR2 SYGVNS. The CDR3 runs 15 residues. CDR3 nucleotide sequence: TGTGCCAGCAGCTCCCGACTAGCGGAAGACTACGAGCAGTACTTC. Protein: CASSSRLAEDYEQYF.

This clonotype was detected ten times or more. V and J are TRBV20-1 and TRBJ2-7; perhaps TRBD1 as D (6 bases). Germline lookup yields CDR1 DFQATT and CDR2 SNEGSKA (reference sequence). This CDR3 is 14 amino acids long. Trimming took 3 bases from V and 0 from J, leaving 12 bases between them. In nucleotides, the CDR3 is TGCAGTGCTAGGGCAGGGGTCCACTCCTACGAGCAGTACTTC. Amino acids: CSARAGVHSYEQYF.

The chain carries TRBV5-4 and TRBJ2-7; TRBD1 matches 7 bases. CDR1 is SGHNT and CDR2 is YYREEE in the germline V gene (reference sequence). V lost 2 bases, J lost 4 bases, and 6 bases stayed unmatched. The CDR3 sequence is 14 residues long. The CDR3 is CASSLPGQLYEQYF. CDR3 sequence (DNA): TGTGCCAGCAGCTTACCGGGACAGTTATACGAGCAGTACTTC.

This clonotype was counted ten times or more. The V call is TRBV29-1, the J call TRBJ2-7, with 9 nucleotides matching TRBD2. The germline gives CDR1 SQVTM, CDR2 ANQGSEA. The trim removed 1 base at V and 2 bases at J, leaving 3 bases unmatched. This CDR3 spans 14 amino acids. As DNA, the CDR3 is TGCAGCGTTGAAGGACTAGCGGAAACCTACGAGCAGTACTTC. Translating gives CSVEGLAETYEQYF.